This TCR beta chain is drawn from a study of blood T cells in healthy people across ages. General observations from the study: Any conclusive comparison of naive versus antigen-experienced cells was prevented by using unsorted PBMCs. Donor CMV status, an unknown factor, possibly confounded changes in expanded clonotypes.

PCR was performed a second time for roughly 7 to 12 cycles using a sample-barcoded 5' primer and a J-beta primer mix. Every individual sample yielded 2.5 million or more paired-end reads (each containing CDR3). MiXCR was run by TCRdb on the 5' RACE reads, yielding one entry per CDR3 protein. The sample contains roughly 1.9 million distinct CDR3 sequences, about two fifths of which appear only once. This clonotype has only a few counts. Its antigen is not identified. CDR3 length: 13 residues. The germline CDR1 and CDR2 sequences are MNHEY and SVGEGT. V gave up 2 bases and J gave up 2 bases, with 6 bases separating them. Total RNA, at least 5.5 micrograms per sample, came from PBMCs.

The sequence was collected from a human donor in good health. Sequencing input: blood. The chain carries TRBV6-2 or TRBV6-3 and TRBJ2-5; D call uncertain. In DNA, the CDR3 is TGTGCCAGCAGTTACCGGCTACAAGAGACCCAGTACTTC. Amino acids: CASSYRLQETQYF.